This is a list of T cell receptor beta chains from one sample in a study of blood T cell repertoires in COVID-19. Profiled with immunoSEQ multiplex PCR; TCRdb holds only in-frame clones, not every one. The table has around 93,000 clones, 75% to 90% seen once; the top ten hold 11%. The specimen was peripheral blood. Receptors were obtained from a man older than 75 with acute or convalescent COVID-19. CDR3s leave out the opening cysteine and the closing phenylalanine or tryptophan. Clone size is shown for a subset of rows, as once, few, many or a class of expanded clone.

14	TRBV7-3	TRBJ2-1	-	ASSLGAGASYNEQF
12	TRBV2	TRBJ1-2	-	ASSDWRVGLGYT
15	TRBV4-1	TRBJ1-2	-	ASSQDPPDRGNYGYT
12	TRBV29-1	TRBJ1-3	-	SVAQDPSGNTIY
9	TRBV7-2	TRBJ2-5	-	ASTLQETQY
12	TRBV5-8	TRBJ2-5	-	ASSAGTAIGTQY
13	TRBV3-1/TRBV3-2	TRBJ2-7	-	ASSQGLAGDYEQY
9	TRBV2	TRBJ2-1	-	ARGPTREQF
13	TRBV19	TRBJ1-3	-	ASSRDRISGNTIY
14	TRBV21-1	TRBJ1-5	-	ASLEEGQGSNQPQH
13	TRBV7-2	TRBJ2-1	-	ASSLGLAGGLEQF
14	TRBV5-1	TRBJ2-5	-	ASSSGSGGARETQY
10	TRBV29-1	TRBJ1-5	-	SAGGGNQPQH
12	TRBV5-1	TRBJ2-1	-	ASSVGGSYNEQF
13	TRBV9	TRBJ1-6	-	ASSLSDREDSPLH
9	TRBV19	TRBJ1-3	-	AIESGNTIY
13	TRBV2	TRBJ2-7	-	ASSAASGKTGEQY
14	TRBV9	TRBJ1-5	-	ASSVGGPYSNQPQH
14	TRBV6-5	TRBJ1-6	-	ASSYKAGAGGSPLH
14	TRBV7-2	TRBJ2-3	-	ASSLYLNGGTDTQY
12	TRBV28	TRBJ1-5	-	ASSLLGQVQPQH
13	TRBV19	TRBJ1-5	once	ASSGGNRSNQPQH
13	TRBV5-1	TRBJ2-5	once	ASSVTSTGRETQY
13	TRBV4-1	TRBJ1-1	-	ASTGSPGRNTEAF
12	TRBV11-2	TRBJ2-7	-	ASSTTGGYYEQY
13	TRBV5-1	TRBJ2-2	-	ASSFGTGGTGELF
14	TRBV2	TRBJ1-2	-	ASSGGPGQRNYGYT
11	TRBV18	TRBJ2-7	-	ASSPYTVDEQY
14	TRBV9	TRBJ1-1	-	ASSSTGVRGNTEAF
15	TRBV6-2/TRBV6-3	TRBJ2-2	-	ASSLTGVARNTGELF